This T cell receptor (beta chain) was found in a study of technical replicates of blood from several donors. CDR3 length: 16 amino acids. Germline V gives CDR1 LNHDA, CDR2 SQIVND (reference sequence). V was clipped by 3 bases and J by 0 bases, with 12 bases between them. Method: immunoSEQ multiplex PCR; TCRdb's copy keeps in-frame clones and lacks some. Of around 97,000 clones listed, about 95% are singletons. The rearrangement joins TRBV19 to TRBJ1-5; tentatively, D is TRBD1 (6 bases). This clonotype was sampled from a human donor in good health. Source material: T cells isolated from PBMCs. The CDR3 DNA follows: TGTGCCAGTAGTATTGGGGGCGAGTTTAGCAATCAGCCCCAGCATTTT. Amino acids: CASSIGGEFSNQPQHF.